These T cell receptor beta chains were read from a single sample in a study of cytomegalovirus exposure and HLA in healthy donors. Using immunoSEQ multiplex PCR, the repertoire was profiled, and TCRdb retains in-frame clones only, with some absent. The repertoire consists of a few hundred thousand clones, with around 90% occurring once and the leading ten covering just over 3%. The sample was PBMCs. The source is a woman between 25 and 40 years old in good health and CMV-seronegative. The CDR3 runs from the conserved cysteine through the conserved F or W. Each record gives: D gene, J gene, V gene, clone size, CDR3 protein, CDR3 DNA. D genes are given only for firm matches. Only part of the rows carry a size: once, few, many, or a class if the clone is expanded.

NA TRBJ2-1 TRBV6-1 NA CASSEEWLWEQFF TGTGCCAGCAGTGAAGAGTGGTTATGGGAGCAGTTCTTC
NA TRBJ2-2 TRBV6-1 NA CASRRTRGTGELFF TGTGCCAGCAGGAGGACTCGGGGGACCGGGGAGCTGTTTTTT
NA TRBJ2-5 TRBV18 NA CASSPSIQETQYF TGTGCCAGCTCACCTTCGATCCAAGAGACCCAGTACTTC
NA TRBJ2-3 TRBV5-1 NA CASRRVLSSDTQYF TGCGCCAGCCGGAGGGTTCTATCTAGTGATACGCAGTATTTT
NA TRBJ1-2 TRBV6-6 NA CASSPLGQYGYTF TGTGCCAGCAGCCCTCTAGGACAGTATGGCTACACCTTC
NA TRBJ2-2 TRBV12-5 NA CASGFVSRGIVSRAPNTGELFF TGTGCTAGTGGTTTCGTCTCGAGGGGCATCGTCTCGCGGGCACCGAACACCGGGGAGCTGTTTTTT
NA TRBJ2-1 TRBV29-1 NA CSSRGGYNEQFF TGCAGCTCCCGCGGCGGTTACAATGAGCAGTTCTTC
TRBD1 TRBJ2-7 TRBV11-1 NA CARQWDRYYEQYF TGTGCCCGACAATGGGACAGGTACTACGAGCAGTACTTC
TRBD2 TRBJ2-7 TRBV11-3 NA CASSSLAGVYEQYF TGTGCCAGCAGCTCATTAGCGGGAGTATACGAGCAGTACTTC
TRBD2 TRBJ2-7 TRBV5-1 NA CASSLLPSGSSYEQYF TGCGCCAGCAGCTTGCTCCCTAGCGGTTCCTCCTACGAGCAGTACTTC
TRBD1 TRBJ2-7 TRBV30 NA CAWSGGQGLNEQYF TGTGCCTGGAGTGGTGGACAGGGGTTAAACGAGCAGTACTTC
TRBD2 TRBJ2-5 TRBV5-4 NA CASRGAGETQYF TGTGCCAGCAGAGGAGCGGGGGAGACCCAGTACTTC
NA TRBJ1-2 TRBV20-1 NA CSARQGIGYTF TGCAGTGCTAGACAGGGGATTGGCTACACCTTC
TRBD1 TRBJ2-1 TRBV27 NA CASRPGQGLDEQFF TGTGCCAGCAGACCGGGACAGGGGTTAGATGAGCAGTTCTTC
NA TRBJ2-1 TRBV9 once CASSVGGPSTSSYNEQFF TGTGCCAGCAGCGTAGGCGGGCCCTCAACGAGCTCCTACAATGAGCAGTTCTTC
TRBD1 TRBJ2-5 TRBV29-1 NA CSVVGLGGMETQYF TGCAGCGTTGTGGGTTTAGGGGGCATGGAGACCCAGTACTTC
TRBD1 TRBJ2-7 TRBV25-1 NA CASSLGQGANEQYF TGTGCCAGCAGTCTAGGACAGGGGGCCAACGAGCAGTACTTC
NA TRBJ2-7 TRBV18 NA CASSNRGPHYEQYF TGTGCCAGCTCAAATCGGGGTCCCCATTACGAGCAGTACTTC
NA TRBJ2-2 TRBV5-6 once CASSSRTPLNTGELFF TGTGCCAGCAGCTCCCGGACCCCCCTTAACACCGGGGAGCTGTTTTTT
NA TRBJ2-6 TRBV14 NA CASSQDRGTGANVLTF TGTGCCAGCAGCCAAGATCGGGGAACTGGGGCCAACGTCCTGACTTTC
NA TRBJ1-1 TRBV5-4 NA CASSFEGLDTEAFF TGTGCCAGCAGCTTCGAGGGGCTGGACACTGAAGCTTTCTTT
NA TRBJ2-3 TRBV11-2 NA CASSLVAVSTDTQYF TGTGCCAGCAGCTTAGTAGCCGTTAGCACAGATACGCAGTATTTT
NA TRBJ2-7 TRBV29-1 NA CSVVGLRSYEQYF TGCAGCGTTGTCGGACTCCGTTCCTACGAGCAGTACTTC
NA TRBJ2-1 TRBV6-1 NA CATTGRNEQFF TGTGCCACCACGGGTCGGAATGAGCAGTTCTTC
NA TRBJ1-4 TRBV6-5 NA CASSYSTDEKLFF TGTGCCAGCAGTTACTCGACGGATGAAAAACTGTTTTTT
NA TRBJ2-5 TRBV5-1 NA CASSLGGAGQETQYF TGCGCCAGCAGCTTGGGGGGCGCGGGCCAAGAGACCCAGTACTTC
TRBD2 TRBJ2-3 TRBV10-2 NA CASSESMGLVADTQYF TGCGCCAGCAGTGAGTCGATGGGACTAGTGGCAGATACGCAGTATTTT
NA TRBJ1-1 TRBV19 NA CASSIGSTEAFF TGTGCCAGTAGTATAGGTAGCACTGAAGCTTTCTTT
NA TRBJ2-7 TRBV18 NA CASSPRGYEQYF TGTGCCAGCTCACCTCGTGGCTACGAGCAGTACTTC
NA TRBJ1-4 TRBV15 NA CATSRDILQGEKLFF TGTGCCACCAGCAGAGATATACTCCAGGGCGAAAAACTGTTTTTT
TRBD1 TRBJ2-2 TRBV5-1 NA CASSWDRENTGELFF TGCGCCAGCAGCTGGGACAGGGAGAACACCGGGGAGCTGTTTTTT
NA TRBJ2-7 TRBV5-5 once CASSLDGRDLYEQYF TGTGCCAGCAGCTTGGACGGGAGAGACCTTTACGAGCAGTACTTC
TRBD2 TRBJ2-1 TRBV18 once CASSPKLREGLYNEQFF TGTGCCAGCTCACCAAAGTTGCGGGAGGGGCTTTACAATGAGCAGTTCTTC
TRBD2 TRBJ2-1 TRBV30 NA CAWSYGAGAEEQFF TGTGCCTGGAGTTATGGAGCGGGAGCGGAAGAGCAGTTCTTC
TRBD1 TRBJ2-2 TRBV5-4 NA CASSSPSGQGNTGELFF TGTGCCAGCAGCTCACCCTCGGGACAGGGGAACACCGGGGAGCTGTTTTTT
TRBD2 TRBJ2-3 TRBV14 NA CASSQEIGRGTDTQYF TGTGCCAGCAGCCAAGAGATAGGGAGGGGTACAGATACGCAGTATTTT
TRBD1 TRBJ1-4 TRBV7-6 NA CASSPRVGQTLSSEKLFF TGTGCCAGCAGCCCGAGAGTGGGACAGACCTTAAGTAGTGAAAAACTGTTTTTT
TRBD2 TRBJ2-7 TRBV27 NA CASSTGTSGKAQYF TGTGCCAGCAGTACTGGGACTAGCGGGAAGGCGCAGTACTTC
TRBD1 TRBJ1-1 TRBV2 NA CASKITGGASRSEAFF TGTGCCAGCAAAATTACAGGGGGCGCGAGTCGAAGTGAAGCTTTCTTT
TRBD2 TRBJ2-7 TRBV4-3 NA CASSQAGTSGTYEQYF TGCGCCAGCAGCCAAGCCGGGACTAGCGGAACCTACGAGCAGTACTTC
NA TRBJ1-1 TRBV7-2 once CASSRKKGMNTEAFF TGTGCCAGCAGCCGCAAGAAGGGGATGAACACTGAAGCTTTCTTT
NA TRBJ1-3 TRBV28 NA CASSFGVFSGNTIYF TGTGCCAGCAGTTTTGGGGTTTTCTCTGGAAACACCATATATTTT
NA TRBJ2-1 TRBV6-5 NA CASSYDPGNEQFF TGTGCCAGCAGTTACGATCCGGGGAATGAGCAGTTCTTC
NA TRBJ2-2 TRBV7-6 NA CASSSTEYGELFF TGTGCCAGCAGCTCGACGGAATACGGGGAGCTGTTTTTT
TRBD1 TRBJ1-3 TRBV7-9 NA CASSPGQGLYF TGTGCCAGCAGCCCCGGACAGGGCTTATATTTT
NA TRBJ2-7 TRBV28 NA CASSNDRLSPSDEQYF TGTGCCAGCAGCAACGACCGACTATCGCCCTCGGACGAGCAGTACTTC
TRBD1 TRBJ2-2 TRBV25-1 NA CASSGTGMGGELFF TGTGCCAGCAGCGGGACAGGGATGGGCGGGGAGCTGTTTTTT
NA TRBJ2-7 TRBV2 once CASSVGQWQYF TGTGCCAGCAGTGTTGGACAATGGCAGTACTTC
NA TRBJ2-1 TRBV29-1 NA CSALGQEQFF TGCAGCGCACTAGGTCAGGAGCAGTTCTTC
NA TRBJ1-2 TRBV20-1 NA CSANRDGYTF TGCAGTGCAAACAGGGACGGCTACACCTTC